A selection of T cell receptor beta chains follows, all from one sample in a study of T cell repertoires in cytomegalovirus infection. Their antigen targets remain unknown. TCRdb processed the reads anew with MiXCR; each CDR3 protein has one entry. This sample has about 770,000 distinct CDR3 sequences, with 25% to 30% found just once. The sample was cultured CD8+ T cells from PBMCs, taken from culture after CMV antigen stimulation. The receptor set was obtained from a human donor in good health (CMV status not recorded). Some clones in this sample may be carry-over from other donors' samples. Both conserved end residues are part of each CDR3. A D gene is named only where the DNA matches it firmly. Only part of the rows carry a size: once, few, many, or a class if the clone is expanded.

J gene	D gene	V gene	clone size	CDR3 DNA	CDR3 protein
TRBJ2-7	-	TRBV6-6	-	TGTGCCAGCAGTTACATTGGGGGGGCGATGGACGAGCAGTACTTC	CASSYIGGAMDEQYF
TRBJ1-1	-	TRBV19	few	TGTGCCAGTAGCCTGGAGGGCGCGGGGTGGACTGAAGCTTTCTTT	CASSLEGAGWTEAFF
TRBJ1-1	TRBD1	TRBV7-6	many	TGTGCCAGCAGCTACGGGACAGGGCAAATGAACACTGAAGCTTTCTTT	CASSYGTGQMNTEAFF
TRBJ2-1	TRBD2	TRBV7-9	few	TGTGCCAGCAGCCCAAGTTGGACTAGCGGGGGGGTGGCCAATGAGCAGTTCTTC	CASSPSWTSGGVANEQFF
TRBJ2-7	-	TRBV28	few	TGTGCCAGCAGTTTTAGGGGCCGCTACGAGCAGTACTTC	CASSFRGRYEQYF
TRBJ2-1	-	TRBV7-9	few	TGTGCCAGCAGCCCAAAAGGCGGCGGCAATGAGCAGTTCTTC	CASSPKGGGNEQFF
TRBJ2-2	-	TRBV7-8	-	TGTGCCAGCAGCTTAGATATAGTGAACACCGGGGAGCTGTTTTTT	CASSLDIVNTGELFF
TRBJ2-1	TRBD1	TRBV7-8	-	TGTGCCAGCAGCCTGTTCGAGGGGGCCAATGAGCAGTTCTTC	CASSLFEGANEQFF
TRBJ1-5	-	TRBV29-1	-	TGCAGCGTTGAAGGCAACCGAAGCAATCAGCCCCAGCATTTT	CSVEGNRSNQPQHF
TRBJ2-4	-	TRBV27	-	TGTGCCAGCAGCACTACCCCAGGAGACATTCAGTACTTC	CASSTTPGDIQYF
TRBJ2-4	TRBD1	TRBV12-3/TRBV12-4	-	TGTGCCAGTGGACAGGGATTGTTGTGGAACATTCAGTACTTC	CASGQGLLWNIQYF
TRBJ1-6	TRBD1	TRBV7-6	-	TGTGCCAGCAGCCGCTCCGGGACAGGGGTCTTACCCCTCCACTTT	CASSRSGTGVLPLHF
TRBJ2-1	TRBD1	TRBV5-1	once	TGCGCCAGCAGAGGGACAGTGGAACGGAATGAGCAGTTCTTC	CASRGTVERNEQFF
TRBJ2-3	-	TRBV2	few	TGTGCCAGCTCCGAGGAGGGGGTCTTCACAGATACGCAGTATTTT	CASSEEGVFTDTQYF
TRBJ1-2	-	TRBV6-2/TRBV6-3	-	TGTGCCAGCGGGTTGACGGATAACTATGGCTACACCTTC	CASGLTDNYGYTF
TRBJ1-2	-	TRBV27	-	TGTGCCAGCAGTCCTTCGCGGATCTATGGCTACACCTTC	CASSPSRIYGYTF
TRBJ1-1	-	TRBV20-1	few	TGCAGTGCCCCGAGTATAAGGACTGAAGCTTTCTTT	CSAPSIRTEAFF
TRBJ2-5	TRBD1	TRBV7-9	-	TGTGCCAGCAGCTTAGCTGGGGGTTATGGGACAGGGGAGCCTCAAGAGACCCAGTACTTC	CASSLAGGYGTGEPQETQYF
TRBJ1-6	TRBD1	TRBV7-6	-	TGTGCCAGCAGCTCGATTACCTGGGACAGGGACCTTAATTCACCCCTCCACTTT	CASSSITWDRDLNSPLHF
TRBJ1-1	-	TRBV10-3	-	TGTGCCACTAATCAGGGGAACACTGAAGCTTTCTTT	CATNQGNTEAFF
TRBJ2-1	TRBD2	TRBV10-3	-	TGTGCCATCAGCGGCACCGTCTCTAGCGGGGACAGCTCCTACAATGAGCAGTTCTTC	CAISGTVSSGDSSYNEQFF
TRBJ2-1	TRBD1	TRBV7-9	few	TGTGCCATACGAGGGGACAGCTACAATGAGCAGTTCTTC	CAIRGDSYNEQFF
TRBJ2-3	-	TRBV7-6	-	TGTGCCAGCAGCCGCGGGCCCCTGTCTGGCACAGATACGCAGTATTTT	CASSRGPLSGTDTQYF
TRBJ2-1	-	TRBV7-2	many	TGTGCCAGCAGCTTAAATGGGGACCCTATAGTTCCGAATAATGAGCAGTTCTTC	CASSLNGDPIVPNNEQFF
TRBJ1-4	-	TRBV2	-	TGTGCCAGCAAAAGAAGGGGGGCATGGGAAAAACTGTTTTTT	CASKRRGAWEKLFF
TRBJ2-2	-	TRBV15	-	TGTGCCACCAGCAGCCGAGTGGGCGGGGAGCTGTTTTTT	CATSSRVGGELFF
TRBJ2-7	TRBD2	TRBV5-4	many	TGTGCCAGCAGCTGGGGGGGACTGGGACGGCCTAGCTACGAGCAGTACTTC	CASSWGGLGRPSYEQYF
TRBJ2-3	-	TRBV20-1	few	TGCAGTGCTAGAGAAAGGGGGACCTCCGTTCCCGAAGATACGCAGTATTTT	CSARERGTSVPEDTQYF
TRBJ1-5	-	TRBV6-6	-	TGTGTCAGCAGTTACGTAGGACAAGACAATCAGCCCCAGCATTTT	CVSSYVGQDNQPQHF
TRBJ2-1	-	TRBV7-4	-	TGTGCTGGGAGTCCCATATACTCCTACAATGAGCAGTTCTTC	CAGSPIYSYNEQFF
TRBJ2-3	-	TRBV2	-	TGTGCCACCCCTTCCGGGGGAAGGAGCACAGATACGCAGTATTTT	CATPSGGRSTDTQYF
TRBJ2-1	-	TRBV4-2	few	TGTGCCAGCAGCCAAGATTTTGCCTTGGGACTCTTATCCTACAATGAGCAGTTCTTC	CASSQDFALGLLSYNEQFF
TRBJ1-4	-	TRBV15	few	TGTGCCACCACTCAACGGGGGACTAATGAAAAACTGTTTTTT	CATTQRGTNEKLFF
TRBJ2-1	-	TRBV19	-	TGTGCCAGTAGTATAAGCTCTCTTCACAATGAGCAGTTCTTC	CASSISSLHNEQFF
TRBJ2-2	TRBD2	TRBV7-6	few	TGTGCCAGCAGCTCCGGACTAGCTCTCCGCGGGGAGCTGTTTTTT	CASSSGLALRGELFF
TRBJ2-3	-	TRBV7-9	-	TGTGCCAGCAGCTTAGCAATCCGGGAAGATACGCAGTATTTT	CASSLAIREDTQYF
TRBJ2-3	TRBD2	TRBV4-1	once	TGCGCCAGCAGCCAATATGCTAGCGGGGGGGCAGATACGCAGTATTTT	CASSQYASGGADTQYF
TRBJ1-1	-	TRBV7-2	few	TGTGCCAGCAGCTATCGGGGGGACGGTTTCACTGAAGCTTTCTTT	CASSYRGDGFTEAFF
TRBJ2-3	TRBD1	TRBV7-9	-	TGTGCCAGCAGCGAGGACAGGGCTGGCACAGATACGCAGTATTTT	CASSEDRAGTDTQYF
TRBJ2-1	-	TRBV27	-	TGTGCCAGCAGTTTGCGGGGGCCTTGGGACAATGAGCAGTTCTTC	CASSLRGPWDNEQFF
TRBJ1-1	-	TRBV28	few	TGTGCCAGCAGCCCGATGAAAGGATCCGACCGGGACACTGAAGCTTTCTTT	CASSPMKGSDRDTEAFF
TRBJ2-2	-	TRBV6-1	-	TGTGCCAGCATGACAGGCGGGGAGCTGTTTTTT	CASMTGGELFF
TRBJ2-5	TRBD2	TRBV6-1	many	TGTGCCAGCCGCCTCGTAGCGGGGGCCCAAGAGACCCAGTACTTC	CASRLVAGAQETQYF
TRBJ1-2	TRBD1	TRBV19	few	TGTGCCAGTAGTATCGTAGGACAGGGGAGCGGCTACACCTTC	CASSIVGQGSGYTF
TRBJ1-1	-	TRBV10-3	-	TGTGCCATCAGAACAGGGCACAACGAAGCTTTCTTT	CAIRTGHNEAFF
TRBJ1-5	-	TRBV7-4	many	TGTGCCAGCAGCTTAGCACCCGGAAGCAATCAGCCCCAGCATTTT	CASSLAPGSNQPQHF
TRBJ1-1	-	TRBV6-8	-	TGTGCCAGTCACCACGGGGGGAGAGCTTTCTTT	CASHHGGRAFF
TRBJ1-1	-	TRBV6-2/TRBV6-3	-	TGTGCCAGCAGTTATGAGTCGGCGGGCACTGAAGCTTTCTTT	CASSYESAGTEAFF
TRBJ1-5	-	TRBV28	-	TGTGCCAGCCGCCCGTGGTTTGTTCGGCCCCAGCATTTT	CASRPWFVRPQHF
TRBJ2-5	-	TRBV6-8	-	TGTGCCAGCAGTTACTCGGGACCGGTCCAAGAGACCCAGTACTTC	CASSYSGPVQETQYF
TRBJ2-5	-	TRBV7-4	once	TGTGTCAGCAGCTTAGTAACGTCTTGGGAGACCCAGTACTTC	CVSSLVTSWETQYF
TRBJ2-5	-	TRBV7-2	many	TGTGCCAGCAGCTTAGGGAGAACGCCCTGGGGCTTC	CASSLGRTPWGF
TRBJ2-1	TRBD2	TRBV7-3	few	TGTGCCAGCAGCTCGCACCCGGGAGCGGGGGCGAATGAGCAGTTCTTC	CASSSHPGAGANEQFF
TRBJ1-3	-	TRBV10-3	few	TGTGCCATCAGAAGGGACGGAAACACCATATATTTT	CAIRRDGNTIYF